This T cell receptor (beta chain) originates from a study of blood T cells in healthy people across ages. Study-wide results and caveats: Researchers said unsorted PBMCs prevented a conclusive naive versus antigen-experienced comparison. Naive CD4+ cells and diversity were both higher in long-lived donors than in aged donors.

Whenever a sample was processed, at least 6.5 million PBMCs were isolated. This clonotype was observed a handful of times. The antigen remains undetermined. A sample-barcoded 5' primer and a J-beta primer mix were used in a second PCR of about 6 to 11 cycles. Via MiXCR, TCRdb re-called the 5' RACE reads, giving one row per CDR3 protein. The table shows approximately 800,000 distinct CDR3 sequences, with 58% occurring only once. This TCR came from a man aged 30 to 39 in good health. Material for sequencing was blood.

The CDR3 DNA sequence: TGTGCCAGCAGCTTCCACGCCGGGAGATCCTACAATGAGCAGTTCTTC. This codes for CASSFHAGRSYNEQFF. V is TRBV7-2 and J is TRBJ2-1; D is possibly TRBD2 (6 bases). The CDR3 consists of 16 residues. In germline, CDR1 is SGHTA, CDR2 FQGNSA. The V end lost 3 bases, the J end lost 1 base, and 13 bases lay between the germline ends.